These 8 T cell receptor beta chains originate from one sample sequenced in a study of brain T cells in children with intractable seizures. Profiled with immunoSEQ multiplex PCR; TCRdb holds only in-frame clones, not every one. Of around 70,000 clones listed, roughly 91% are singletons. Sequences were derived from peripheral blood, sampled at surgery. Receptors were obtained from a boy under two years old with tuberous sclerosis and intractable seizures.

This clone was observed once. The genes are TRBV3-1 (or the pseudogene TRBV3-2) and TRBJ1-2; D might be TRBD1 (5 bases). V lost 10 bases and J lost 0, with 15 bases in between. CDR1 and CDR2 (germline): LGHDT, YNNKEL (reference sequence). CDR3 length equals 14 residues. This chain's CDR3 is CATSLQGSNYGYTF. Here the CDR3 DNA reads TGTGCCACTAGTCTTCAGGGATCTAACTATGGCTACACCTTC.

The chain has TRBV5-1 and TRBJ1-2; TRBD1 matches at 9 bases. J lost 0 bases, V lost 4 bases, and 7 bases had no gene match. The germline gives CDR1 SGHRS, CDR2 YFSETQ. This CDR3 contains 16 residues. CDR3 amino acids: CASSLWGDRANYGYTF. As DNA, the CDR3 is TGCGCCAGCAGCCTGTGGGGGGACAGGGCTAACTATGGCTACACCTTC.

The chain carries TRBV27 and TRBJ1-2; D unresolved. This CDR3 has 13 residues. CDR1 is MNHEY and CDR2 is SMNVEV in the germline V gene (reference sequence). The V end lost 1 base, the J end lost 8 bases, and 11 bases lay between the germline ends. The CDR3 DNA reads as TGTGCCAGCAGTTTATACGGGAGGTCGGGCTACACCTTC. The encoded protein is CASSLYGRSGYTF.

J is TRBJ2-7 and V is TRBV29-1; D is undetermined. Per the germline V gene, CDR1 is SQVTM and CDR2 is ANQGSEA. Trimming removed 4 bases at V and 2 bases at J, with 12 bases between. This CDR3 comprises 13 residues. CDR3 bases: TGCAGCGTTGGTACTGGCCAGACCTACGAGCAGTACTTC. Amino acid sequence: CSVGTGQTYEQYF.

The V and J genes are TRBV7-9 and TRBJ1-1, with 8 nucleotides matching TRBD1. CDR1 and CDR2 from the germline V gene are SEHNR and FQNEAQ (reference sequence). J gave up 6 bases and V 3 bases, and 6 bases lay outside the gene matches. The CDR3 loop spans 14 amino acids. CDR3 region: CASSFTQGGSEAFF. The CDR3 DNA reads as TGTGCCAGCAGCTTTACACAGGGGGGCTCTGAAGCTTTCTTT.

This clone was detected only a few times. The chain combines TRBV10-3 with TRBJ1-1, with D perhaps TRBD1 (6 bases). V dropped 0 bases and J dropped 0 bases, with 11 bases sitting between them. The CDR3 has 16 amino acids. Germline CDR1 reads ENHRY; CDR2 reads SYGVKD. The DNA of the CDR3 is TGTGCCATCAGTGAGTCTGGGGGCAGGATGAACACTGAAGCTTTCTTT. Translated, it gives CAISESGGRMNTEAFF.

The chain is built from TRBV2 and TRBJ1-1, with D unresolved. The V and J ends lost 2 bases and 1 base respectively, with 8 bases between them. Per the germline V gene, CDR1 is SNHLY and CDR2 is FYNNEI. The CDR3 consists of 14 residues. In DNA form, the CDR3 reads TGTGCCAGCAGTGAATCTACGGGGAACACTGAAGCTTTCTTT. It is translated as CASSESTGNTEAFF. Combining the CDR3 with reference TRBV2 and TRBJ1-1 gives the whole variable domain EPEVTQTPSHQVTQMGQEVILRCVPISNHLYFYWYRQILGQKVEFLVSFYNNEISEKSEIFDDQFSVERPDGSNFTLKIRSTKLEDSAMYFCASSESTGNTEAFFGQGTRLTVV.

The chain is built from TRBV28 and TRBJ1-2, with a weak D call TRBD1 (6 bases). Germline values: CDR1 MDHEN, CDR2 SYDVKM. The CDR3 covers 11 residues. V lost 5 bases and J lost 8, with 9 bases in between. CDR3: CASSRTDGYTF. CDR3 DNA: TGTGCCAGCAGTCGGACAGACGGCTACACCTTC.